This T cell receptor (beta chain) appears in the sequencing data of a study of blood T cell repertoires in COVID-19. Study at large: From T cells, B-cell-depleted T cells, or PBMCs came the material, which was cDNA or gDNA.

The germline gives CDR1 SGHTA, CDR2 FQGNSA. V shed 1 base and J 2 bases; nucleotides not matched to a gene: 8. The CDR3 totals 17 residues. Study processing details: For nucleated cells, counts were estimated from reference gene primer amplification. The method was immunoSEQ multiplex PCR; TCRdb's version includes in-frame clones alone and lacks a portion of them. D and trimming were read from the DNA, whereas the V and J calls and clone size are those reported in that table. In the table there are roughly 110,000 clones, around 88% of which are singletons. The chain combines TRBV7-2 with TRBJ2-5; TRBD1 aligns across 9 bases. The receptor comes from a man over 45 with active or convalescent COVID-19. Material for sequencing was peripheral blood. The CDR3 sequence: CASSLGGTGSPQETQYF. The CDR3 DNA follows: TGTGCCAGCAGCTTAGGGGGGACAGGGTCCCCTCAAGAGACCCAGTACTTC.